These 25 T cell receptor beta chains originate from one sample sequenced in a study of blood T cells in healthy people across ages. The use of a sample-barcoded 5' primer and a J-beta primer mix characterized a second PCR of about 6 to 12 cycles. MiXCR was run by TCRdb on the 5' RACE reads, yielding one entry per CDR3 protein. The sample lists some 890,000 distinct CDR3 sequences, 25% to 35% occurring once. The data were also submitted as part of a second study, on T cells of mothers and their children.

Source material: blood. The receptors shown here come from a woman in her thirties or forties in good health.

This rearrangement joins TRBV20-1 to TRBJ2-3; D gene ambiguous. The CDR3 totals 14 residues. The germline V gene has CDR1 DFQATT and CDR2 SNEGSKA (reference sequence). V dropped 5 bases and J dropped 2 bases, with 14 bases sitting between them. The CDR3 here is CSAAGRRLTDTQYF. In DNA form, the CDR3 reads TGCAGTGCTGCTGGACGGCGGCTCACAGATACGCAGTATTTT.

About this clonotype: At one end the junction does not follow the germline gene, possibly because of a read error. This sequence joins TRBV5-6 and TRBJ2-7, with D maybe TRBD1 (6 bases). Per the germline V gene, CDR1 is SGHDT and CDR2 is YYEEEE. CDR3 length: 14 residues. The chain's CDR3 is CAGSPGQRTETQYF. CDR3 DNA sequence: TGTGCCGGCAGCCCGGGACAACGAACGGAGACTCAGTACTTC.

The CDR3 DNA is TGTGCCAGCAGCCAAGGCGTGGGGGGCCACAATGAGCAGTTCTTC. It is translated as CASSQGVGGHNEQFF. The chain combines TRBV3-1 with TRBJ2-1; possibly TRBD1 or TRBD2 for D (6 bases each). CDR1 is LGHDT, CDR2 YNNKEL, per germline (reference sequence). The CDR3 is made up of 15 amino acids. With 1 base removed from V and 5 bases from J, the gap between germline ends came to 12 bases.

This clonotype appeared many times. V is TRBV12-3 or TRBV12-4 and J is TRBJ1-2; D remains unclear. The CDR3 consists of 13 residues. Trimming removed 2 bases from V and 6 bases from J, with 10 bases in between. In DNA form, the CDR3 reads TGTGCCAGCAGTTTAATGGTCCTGGATGGCTACACCTTC. Its translation: CASSLMVLDGYTF.

This clonotype was seen many times. The V call is TRBV3-1, the J call TRBJ1-2; 9 positions agree with TRBD1. V shed 5 bases, J shed 4 bases, and the junction held 5 bases outside the gene matches. The CDR3 spans 14 residues. Germline V gene data show CDR1 as LGHDT and CDR2 as YNNKEL (reference sequence). CDR3 region: CASSLVGQGYGYTF. The CDR3 bases are TGTGCCAGCAGCTTAGTGGGACAGGGCTATGGCTACACCTTC. Drawing the rest from reference TRBV3-1 and TRBJ1-2, the complete variable domain is DTAVSQTPKYLVTQMGNDKSIKCEQNLGHDTMYWYKQDSKKFLKIMFSYNNKELIINETVPNRFSPKSPDKAHLNLHINSLELGDSAVYFCASSLVGQGYGYTFGSGTRLTVV.

The chain uses TRBV5-6 and TRBJ2-1, with TRBD2 identical over 10 bases. This CDR3 has 15 residues. Germline trimming cut 0 bases from V and 8 bases from J; bases unmatched to any gene: 5. The germline gives CDR1 SGHDT, CDR2 YYEEEE. CDR3 sequence: CASSLELAGLDEQFF. In DNA form, the CDR3 reads TGTGCCAGCAGCTTGGAACTAGCGGGGCTGGATGAGCAGTTCTTC.

This clonotype was counted many times. The chain uses TRBV7-8 and TRBJ2-6; 8 nucleotides line up with TRBD1. The CDR3 has 17 residues. V was pared by 4 bases and J by 2 bases, with 7 bases of the junction left unmatched. Germline CDR1 SGHVS, CDR2 FQNEAQ. CDR3 nucleotides: TGTGCCAGCAGCTCGGACAGGGAGGTGGCTGGGGCCAACGTCCTGACTTTC. It yields the protein CASSSDREVAGANVLTF.

This clonotype was counted between two and nine times. The chain joins TRBV14 to TRBJ2-7; D call uncertain. V was pared by 1 base and J by 5 bases, with 15 bases between. The CDR3 runs 15 residues. Per germline, CDR1 SGHDN and CDR2 FVKESK. The CDR3 is CASSQGIITGDEQYF. CDR3 DNA sequence: TGTGCCAGCAGCCAAGGAATAATTACTGGAGACGAGCAGTACTTC.

This clonotype was seen a few times. The chain employs TRBV9 and TRBJ1-2, with D tentatively TRBD1 (6 bases). This CDR3 spans 14 amino acids. Trimming removed 0 bases at V and 4 bases at J, with 10 bases between. CDR1 is SGDLS and CDR2 is YYNGEE in the germline V gene. CDR3 nucleotides: TGTGCCAGCAGCGTAGACCCGGGGGCCTATGGCTACACCTTC. It yields the protein CASSVDPGAYGYTF.

The chain carries TRBV7-2 and TRBJ2-1, with TRBD2 as a possible D gene (5 bases). The end of the DNA aligns better with TRBJ2-7, so the J call may be wrong. CDR3 length: 15 amino acids. Germline-derived CDR1 and CDR2 are SGHTA and FQGNSA. The CDR3 nucleotides read TGTGCCAGCAGCCCCGTCTCCGGGGATCTCTACGAGCAGTACTTC. Translated: CASSPVSGDLYEQYF.

This clonotype was observed a handful of times. This sequence joins TRBV4-2 and TRBJ2-7; D is possibly TRBD1 (6 bases). The CDR3 extends over 16 amino acids. V was shortened by 1 base and J by 4 bases, with 17 bases between the two germline ends. CDR1 and CDR2 from the germline V gene are LGHNA and YNFKEQ. CDR3 nucleotide sequence: TGTGCCAGCAGCCAAGCCCTGGGGGCAGGGGATTACGAGCAGTACTTC. Translated: CASSQALGAGDYEQYF.

About this clonotype: Germline and junction disagree at one end, which may indicate a read error. The chain combines TRBV18 with TRBJ2-5, with TRBD1 matching over 10 bases. In germline, CDR1 is KGHSH, CDR2 LQKENI. There are 14 residues in the CDR3. The CDR3: CVSSPRQGAETQYF. CDR3 nucleotides: TGTGTCAGCTCACCGCGACAGGGGGCTGAGACCCAGTACTTC.

The CDR3, as DNA: TGTGCCAGCAGTTTAACCCCGACACGACTCAACACTGAAGCTTTCTTT. It codes for CASSLTPTRLNTEAFF. The chain combines TRBV27 with TRBJ1-1; no clear D gene. V lost 2 bases to trimming and J lost 2 bases, with 15 bases between them. Germline values: CDR1 MNHEY, CDR2 SMNVEV (reference sequence). The CDR3 covers 16 residues.

This clonotype has ten or more counts. The rearrangement links TRBV6-6 to TRBJ1-5; 7 bases fit TRBD1. This CDR3 spans 13 amino acids. Germline loops: CDR1 MNHNY, CDR2 SVGAGI (reference sequence). The V and J ends lost 7 bases and 7 bases, in that order; junction bases with no gene match: 7. The DNA of the CDR3 is TGTGCCAGCACCTTAGACAGGGACCAGCCCCAGCATTTT. It encodes CASTLDRDQPQHF.

Many counts were recorded for this clonotype. The J gene is TRBJ2-5, the V gene TRBV18; 9 bases line up with TRBD1. The V segment lost 4 bases and the J segment 4 bases; nucleotides outside the gene matches: 4. Germline-derived CDR1 and CDR2 are KGHSH and LQKENI. The CDR3 is 14 amino acids. Written as DNA, the CDR3 is TGTGCCAGCTCACAGGGACAGGGTCCAGAGACCCAGTACTTC. It translates to CASSQGQGPETQYF.

This clonotype was found a few times. The gene calls are TRBV20-1 and TRBJ1-1; a weak D match, TRBD1 (5 bases). Germline V gives CDR1 DFQATT, CDR2 SNEGSKA (reference sequence). With 2 bases removed from V and 1 base from J, the gap between germline ends came to 23 bases. CDR3 length: 18 amino acids. CDR3 bases: TGCAGTGCTAGATTCCTGGACACGAGTAGGACACCGAACACTGAAGCTTTCTTT. As protein: CSARFLDTSRTPNTEAFF.

The chain uses TRBV4-2 and TRBJ2-7, with D possibly matching TRBD2 (5 bases). This CDR3 has 16 amino acids. CDR1 LGHNA and CDR2 YNFKEQ come from the germline V gene. The V end lost 0 bases, the J end lost 0 bases, and 12 bases lay between the germline ends. Here the CDR3 reads CASSQDYPGVSYEQYF. CDR3 nucleotide sequence: TGTGCCAGCAGCCAAGACTATCCCGGGGTCTCCTACGAGCAGTACTTC.

The CDR3: CASSLGLAGAGTTYEQYF. CDR3 sequence (DNA): TGTGCCAGCAGCTTAGGACTAGCGGGGGCCGGTACTACCTACGAGCAGTACTTC. The chain combines TRBV5-5 with TRBJ2-7, with 13 bases aligning to TRBD2. The CDR3 consists of 18 residues. Germline trimming cut 2 bases from V and 2 bases from J; bases unmatched to any gene: 10. Germline CDR1 is SGHKS and CDR2 is YYEKEE (reference sequence).

This clonotype was seen many times. The chain joins TRBV4-3 to TRBJ2-7; TRBD1 matches at 8 bases. CDR3 length equals 14 residues. CDR1 LGHNA and CDR2 YSLEER come from the germline V gene. The junction had 5 bases not matched to a gene; V was cut back by 4 bases and J by 3 bases. The CDR3 DNA sequence: TGCGCCAGCAGCCCCGAGACAGGGGTCTACGAGCAGTACTTC. Protein: CASSPETGVYEQYF.

Remarks on this clonotype: It may be a read error: a sequence one base away is much more abundant. The conserved phenylalanine or tryptophan normally closing the CDR3 is absent here, so this likely arose from a read error. As DNA, the CDR3 is TGCGCCAGCAGCTCCCGAAGCCCGAACACTGAAGCTTTCGTT. Its protein is CASSSRSPNTEAFV. V is TRBV5-1 and J is TRBJ1-1; no definite D call. Germline CDR1 reads SGHRS; CDR2 reads YFSETQ. The CDR3 extends over 14 amino acids. V was pared by 3 bases and J by 1 base, with 10 bases between.

This clonotype was recorded a few times. CDR3 sequence (DNA): TGTGCCAGCAGTTTGGGGGAGACGACGGCCTCCGAGCAGTACTTC. It codes for CASSLGETTASEQYF. The chain couples TRBV9 to TRBJ2-7; D tentatively reads TRBD1 or TRBD2 (5 bases each). Trimming stripped 5 bases from V and 6 bases from J, with 21 bases between. CDR1 and CDR2 from the germline V gene are SGDLS and YYNGEE. The CDR3 has 15 amino acids.

This clonotype has ten or more counts. The chain links TRBV20-1 to TRBJ2-1; D assignment may be TRBD1 or TRBD2 (5 bases each). V dropped 0 bases and J dropped 6 bases, with 15 bases sitting between them. Germline V gene data show CDR1 as DFQATT and CDR2 as SNEGSKA (reference sequence). This CDR3 region has 15 residues. The CDR3: CSAREPGPDPNEQFF. Here the CDR3 DNA reads TGCAGTGCTAGAGAACCGGGACCCGACCCCAATGAGCAGTTCTTC.

In the case of this clonotype: This may be a read error, as it is one base from a much larger clone. The chain employs TRBV5-5 and TRBJ2-6; tentative D call: TRBD1 (6 bases). The ends were cut back, 0 bases at V and 8 bases at J, with 9 bases in the middle. CDR1 and CDR2 (germline): SGHKS, YYEKEE (reference sequence). This CDR3 has 14 amino acids. CDR3 nucleotide sequence: TGTGCCAGCAGCTTGGGCCAGGGGACCAACGTCCTGACTTTC. Translated, it gives CASSLGQGTNVLTF.

Regarding this clonotype: This may come from a read error, since a much larger clone is one base off. This chain connects TRBV7-2 to TRBJ2-5; TRBD1 matches 7 bases. Germline V gene data show CDR1 as SGHTA and CDR2 as FQGNSA. The length of the CDR3 is 17 residues. CDR3 coding DNA: TGTGCCGGCAGCGACCGACGCACGGCAGGGGGCCAAGAGACCCAGTACTTC. Translating gives CAGSDRRTAGGQETQYF.

The table lists this clonotype with a few counts. This chain joins TRBV7-6 and TRBJ2-7; perhaps TRBD1 as D (7 bases). This CDR3 is 16 amino acids long. V shed 8 bases and J shed 4 bases, with 24 bases lying between them. CDR1 and CDR2 from the germline V gene are SGHVS and FNYEAQ. This CDR3 reads CASGHRARGQNYEQYF. CDR3 DNA sequence: TGTGCCAGCGGCCATAGGGCGCGGGGACAGAATTACGAGCAGTACTTC.